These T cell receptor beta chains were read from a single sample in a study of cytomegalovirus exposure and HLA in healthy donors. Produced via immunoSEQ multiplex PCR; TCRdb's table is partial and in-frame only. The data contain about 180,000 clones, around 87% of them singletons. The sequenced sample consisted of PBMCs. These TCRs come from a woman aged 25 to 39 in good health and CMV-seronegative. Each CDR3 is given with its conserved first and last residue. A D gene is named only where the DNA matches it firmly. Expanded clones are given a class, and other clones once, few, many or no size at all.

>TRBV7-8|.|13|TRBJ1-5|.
CASSLDRNQPQHF
TGTGCCAGCAGCTTAGATCGTAATCAGCCCCAGCATTTT
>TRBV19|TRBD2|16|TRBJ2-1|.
CASSIRLAGVYNEQFF
TGTGCCAGTAGTATTAGGCTAGCGGGGGTGTACAATGAGCAGTTCTTC
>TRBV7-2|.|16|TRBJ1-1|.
CASSLGSGHMNTEAFF
TGTGCCAGCAGCTTAGGATCGGGACACATGAACACTGAAGCTTTCTTT
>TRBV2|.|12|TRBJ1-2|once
CASLRVGYGYTF
TGTGCCAGCTTGAGGGTTGGCTATGGCTACACCTTC
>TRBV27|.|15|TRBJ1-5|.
CASSFNAGDNQPQHF
TGTGCCAGCAGTTTTAATGCAGGGGACAATCAGCCCCAGCATTTT
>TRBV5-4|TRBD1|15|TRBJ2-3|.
CASSGRTGEGNTQYF
TGTGCCAGCAGCGGACGGACAGGGGAAGGAAATACGCAGTATTTT
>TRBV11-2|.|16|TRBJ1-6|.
CASSLGRGSYNSPLHF
TGTGCCAGCAGCTTAGGAAGGGGGTCCTATAATTCACCCCTCCACTTT
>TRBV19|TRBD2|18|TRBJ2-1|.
CASSIGLAGGSSYNEQFF
TGTGCCAGTAGTATAGGACTAGCGGGGGGGAGCTCCTACAATGAGCAGTTCTTC
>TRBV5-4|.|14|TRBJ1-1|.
CASSQTPMNTEAFF
TGTGCCAGCAGTCAGACACCTATGAACACTGAAGCTTTCTTT
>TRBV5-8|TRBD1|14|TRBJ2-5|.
CASSGRTGGETQYF
TGTGCCAGCAGCGGAAGGACAGGTGGAGAGACCCAGTACTTC
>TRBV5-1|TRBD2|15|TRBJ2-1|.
CASSLAGLVHNEQFF
TGCGCCAGCAGCCTAGCGGGACTAGTACACAATGAGCAGTTCTTC
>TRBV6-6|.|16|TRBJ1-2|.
CASSYSTVGVYEGYTF
TGTGCCAGCAGTTACTCGACGGTCGGGGTATATGAAGGCTACACCTTC
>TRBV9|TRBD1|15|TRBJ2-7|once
CASSVGGTGTHEQYF
TGTGCCAGCAGCGTAGGGGGGACAGGGACCCACGAGCAGTACTTC
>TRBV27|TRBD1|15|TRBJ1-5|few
CASSRGTGGNQPQHF
TGTGCCAGCAGTAGGGGCACAGGGGGCAATCAGCCCCAGCATTTT
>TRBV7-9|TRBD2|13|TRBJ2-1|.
CASSLVAGGEQFF
TGTGCCAGCAGCTTAGTGGCGGGGGGGGAGCAGTTCTTC
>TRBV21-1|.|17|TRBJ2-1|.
CASSKAPIGLRANEQFF
TGTGCCAGCAGCAAAGCACCAATTGGACTGCGCGCCAATGAGCAGTTCTTC
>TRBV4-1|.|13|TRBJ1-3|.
CASSPNEGNTIYF
TGCGCCAGCAGCCCGAACGAGGGAAACACCATATATTTT
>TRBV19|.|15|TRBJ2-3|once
CASSAGATVTDTQYF
TGTGCCAGTAGTGCGGGGGCGACGGTCACAGATACGCAGTATTTT
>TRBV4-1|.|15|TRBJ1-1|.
CASSPTAGGGAEAFF
TGCGCCAGCAGCCCTACAGCGGGAGGGGGGGCTGAAGCTTTCTTT
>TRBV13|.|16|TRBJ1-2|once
CASSLGRLTGDNGYTF
TGTGCCAGCAGCTTAGGCCGCCTCACAGGTGACAATGGCTACACCTTC
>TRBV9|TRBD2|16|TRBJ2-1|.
CASSVATSGGASEQFF
TGTGCCAGCAGCGTAGCAACTAGCGGGGGGGCGAGTGAGCAGTTCTTC
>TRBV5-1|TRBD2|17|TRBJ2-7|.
CASSLALAGGLLNEQYF
TGCGCCAGCAGCTTGGCACTAGCGGGGGGGCTCCTCAACGAGCAGTACTTC
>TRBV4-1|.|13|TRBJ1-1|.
CASSWGERTEAFF
TGCGCCAGCAGCTGGGGGGAAAGGACTGAAGCTTTCTTT
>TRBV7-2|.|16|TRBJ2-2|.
CASSLYASVNTGELFF
TGTGCCAGCAGCTTATATGCGAGCGTGAACACCGGGGAGCTGTTTTTT
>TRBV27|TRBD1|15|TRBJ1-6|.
CASSFSDRVNSPLHF
TGTGCCAGCAGTTTTTCCGACAGGGTGAATTCACCCCTCCACTTT
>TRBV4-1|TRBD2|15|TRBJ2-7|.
CASSQVRGGIYEQYF
TGCGCCAGCAGCCAAGTACGCGGGGGAATATACGAGCAGTACTTC
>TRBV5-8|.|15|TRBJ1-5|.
CASIHRQTSNQPQHF
TGTGCCAGCATACACAGGCAGACGAGCAATCAGCCCCAGCATTTT
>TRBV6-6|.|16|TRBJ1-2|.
CASSTSPLGRWHGYTF
TGTGCCAGCAGTACTTCCCCATTGGGGCGGTGGCATGGCTACACCTTC
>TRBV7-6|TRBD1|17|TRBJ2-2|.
CASSILRTGPNTGELFF
TGTGCCAGCAGCATCCTCCGGACAGGGCCGAACACCGGGGAGCTGTTTTTT
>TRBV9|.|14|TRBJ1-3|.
CASSVGASGNTIYF
TGTGCCAGCAGCGTTGGGGCTTCGGGAAACACCATATATTTT
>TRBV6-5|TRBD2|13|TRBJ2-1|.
CASSYTERGEQFF
TGTGCCAGCAGTTACACCGAGCGGGGTGAGCAGTTCTTC
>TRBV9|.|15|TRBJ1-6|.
CASSVGSSYNSPLHF
TGTGCCAGCAGCGTAGGGAGCTCCTATAATTCACCCCTCCACTTT
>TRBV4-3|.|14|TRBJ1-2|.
CASSPPGIGYGYTF
TGCGCCAGCAGCCCGCCAGGGATCGGCTATGGCTACACCTTC
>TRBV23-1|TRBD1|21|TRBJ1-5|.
CASSQIAIRQGPRSGNQPQHF
TGCGCCAGCAGTCAAATTGCCATAAGACAGGGACCGCGGTCTGGCAATCAGCCCCAGCATTTT
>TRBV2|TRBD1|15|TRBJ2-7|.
CASSEGGTAFYEQYF
TGTGCCAGCAGTGAAGGTGGGACAGCCTTCTACGAGCAGTACTTC
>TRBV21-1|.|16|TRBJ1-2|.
CASSKDRPGRHYGYTF
TGTGCCAGCAGCAAAGATAGGCCAGGGCGGCACTATGGCTACACCTTC
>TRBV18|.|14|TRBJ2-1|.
CASSPDRSYNEQFF
TGTGCCAGCTCCCCGGACAGATCCTACAATGAGCAGTTCTTC
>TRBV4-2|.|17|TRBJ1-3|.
CASSQDPGMNLGNTIYF
TGTGCCAGCAGCCAAGACCCAGGGATGAATCTGGGAAACACCATATATTTT
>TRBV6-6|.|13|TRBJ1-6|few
CASNREVGSPLHF
TGTGCCAGCAACAGGGAAGTAGGGTCACCCCTCCACTTT
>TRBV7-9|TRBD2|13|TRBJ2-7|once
CASSPGTRGEQYF
TGTGCCAGCAGCCCCGGGACTAGGGGCGAGCAGTACTTC
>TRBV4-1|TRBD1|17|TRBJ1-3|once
CASRQTGGDRSGNTIYF
TGCGCCAGCAGACAGACAGGGGGCGACCGCTCTGGAAACACCATATATTTT
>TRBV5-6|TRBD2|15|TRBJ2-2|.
CASSWDYSNTGELFF
TGTGCCAGCAGCTGGGACTACTCGAACACCGGGGAGCTGTTTTTT
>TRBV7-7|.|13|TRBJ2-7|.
CASSLDQGGEQYF
TGTGCTAGCAGCTTAGACCAAGGGGGCGAGCAGTACTTC
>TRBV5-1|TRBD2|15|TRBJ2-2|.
CASSESGGFTGELFF
TGCGCCAGCAGTGAGAGCGGGGGCTTTACCGGGGAGCTGTTTTTT
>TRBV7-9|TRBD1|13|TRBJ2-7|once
CASRLNRGDEQYF
TGTGCCAGCAGATTAAACAGGGGCGACGAGCAGTACTTC
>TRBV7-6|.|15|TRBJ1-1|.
CASSPAAGRGTEAFF
TGTGCCAGCAGCCCCGCCGCGGGGCGGGGAACTGAAGCTTTCTTT
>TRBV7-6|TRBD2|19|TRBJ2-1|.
CASSSKAGTSGGAYNEQFF
TGTGCCAGCAGCTCCAAAGCCGGGACTAGCGGGGGGGCCTACAATGAGCAGTTCTTC
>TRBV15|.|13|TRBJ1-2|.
CATSSNTNYGYTF
TGTGCCACCAGCAGCAACACTAACTATGGCTACACCTTC
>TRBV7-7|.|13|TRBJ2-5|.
CASCSGTQETQYF
TGTGCTAGCTGCTCGGGAACCCAAGAGACCCAGTACTTC
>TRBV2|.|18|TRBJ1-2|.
CASRPPGNGGGSNYGYTF
TGTGCCAGCAGACCGCCCGGGAATGGGGGCGGATCTAACTATGGCTACACCTTC
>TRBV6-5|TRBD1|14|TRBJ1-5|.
CASSATGAYQPQHF
TGTGCCAGCAGTGCGACAGGGGCGTATCAGCCCCAGCATTTT
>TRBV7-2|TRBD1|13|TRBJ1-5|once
CASSGQANQPQHF
TGTGCCAGCTCCGGACAGGCAAATCAGCCCCAGCATTTT
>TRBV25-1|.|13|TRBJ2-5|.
CASSDPVQETQYF
TGTGCCAGCAGTGATCCGGTTCAAGAGACCCAGTACTTC
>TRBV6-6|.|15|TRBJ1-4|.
CASSLSGGGGEKLFF
TGTGCCAGCAGCCTGAGTGGAGGGGGGGGTGAAAAACTGTTTTTT